This passage covers 31 T cell receptor beta chains from one sample sequenced in a study of T cells in narcolepsy. Assay: immunoSEQ multiplex PCR; the TCRdb copy retains only in-frame clones and omits some. Of some 30,000 clones in the sample, 70% to 85% are singletons; the top ten hold around 1.3%. The sample taken for sequencing was CD45RA- memory CD4+ T cells from PBMCs. Source of these receptors: a human donor with narcolepsy.

The chain carries TRBV5-8 and TRBJ2-2, with D perhaps TRBD1 or TRBD2 (5 bases each). The ends were cut back, 2 bases at V and 7 bases at J, with 18 bases in the middle. Looked up from germline, CDR1 is SGHTS and CDR2 is YDEGEE. The CDR3 totals 16 residues. As DNA, the CDR3 is TGTGCCAGCAGCTTTTCCAGGGCCGGAGGTGGCGGGGAGCTGTTTTTT. This sequence encodes CASSFSRAGGGGELFF.

The V call is TRBV7-9, the J call TRBJ1-1, with D tentatively TRBD1 (5 bases). The CDR3 has 15 amino acids. V was shortened by 1 base and J by 2 bases, with 11 bases between the two germline ends. Germline assignment: CDR1 SEHNR and CDR2 FQNEAQ (reference sequence). The CDR3 DNA follows: TGTGCCAGCAGCTTAGGGGCAGGGATTAACACTGAAGCTTTCTTT. It is translated as CASSLGAGINTEAFF.

The rearrangement joins TRBV4-3 to TRBJ2-5; D is unresolved. Looked up from germline, CDR1 is LGHNA and CDR2 is YSLEER. The CDR3 consists of 15 residues. The V end was cut by 1 base, the J end by 4 bases, with 13 bases between. CDR3 nucleotides: TGCGCCAGCAGCCAAGCGCCCCAACCATCAGAGACCCAGTACTTC. It yields the protein CASSQAPQPSETQYF.

V and J are TRBV5-4 and TRBJ2-5; maybe TRBD1 (7 bases). This CDR3 region has 15 residues. Germline CDR1 and CDR2: SGHNT and YYREEE (reference sequence). V shed 2 bases and J shed 5 bases, with 16 bases lying between them. The CDR3 sequence is CASSFGRQGVETQYF. Here the CDR3 DNA reads TGTGCCAGCAGCTTCGGGAGACAGGGAGTGGAGACCCAGTACTTC.

The chain is built from TRBV7-8 and TRBJ1-5; 9 bases are a match to TRBD1. Germline assignment: CDR1 SGHVS and CDR2 FQNEAQ. The CDR3 covers 17 residues. V was clipped by 4 bases and J by 7 bases; unmatched bases: 14. The CDR3 nucleotides read TGTGCCAGCAGCTCAAGTACCTCGGGACAGGGACAACAGCCCCAGCATTTT. Amino acids: CASSSSTSGQGQQPQHF.

The chain links TRBV19 to TRBJ2-5, with D uncertain. This CDR3 has 15 residues. CDR1 is LNHDA and CDR2 is SQIVND in the germline V gene (reference sequence). Between the trimmed V and J ends, which lost 5 bases and 1 base, there was a span of 14 bases. The DNA of the CDR3 is TGTGCCAGTAGTGCCGCCGTGCGGACCCAAGAGACCCAGTACTTC. Translating gives CASSAAVRTQETQYF.

The chain joins TRBV5-6 to TRBJ1-6; D ambiguous. CDR1 and CDR2 from the germline V gene are SGHDT and YYEEEE. Trimming cost V 3 bases and J 10 bases, with 14 bases left between them. The CDR3 spans 14 residues. Here the CDR3 reads CASSWVQAGSPLHF. DNA of the CDR3: TGTGCCAGCAGCTGGGTCCAGGCAGGATCACCCCTCCACTTT.

This chain links TRBV7-2 with TRBJ2-5, with TRBD1 matching 8 bases. The CDR3 length is 14 residues. Germline trimming cut 5 bases from V and 1 base from J; bases unmatched to any gene: 3. CDR1 and CDR2 (germline): SGHTA, FQGNSA. The CDR3 bases are TGTGCCAGCAGCCCAGGGGGCCTCCAAGAGACCCAGTACTTC. This codes for CASSPGGLQETQYF.

In its sample, this clone was seen once. The V and J genes are TRBV5-1 and TRBJ2-7; TRBD1 aligns across 7 bases. With 1 base clipped from V and 1 base from J, the junction kept 5 bases outside the gene matches. The CDR3 totals 15 residues. Germline CDR1 reads SGHRS; CDR2 reads YFSETQ. The CDR3 spells CASSLTGEYSYEQYF. CDR3 sequence (DNA): TGCGCCAGCAGCTTGACAGGGGAGTATTCCTACGAGCAGTACTTC.

The CDR3 region has the DNA TGTGCCAGCTCACCGTCTACCGGGACAGGGAACTATGGCTACACCTTC. It specifies CASSPSTGTGNYGYTF. The V gene is TRBV18, the J gene TRBJ1-2; TRBD1 aligns across 9 bases. V shed 3 bases and J 2 bases; nucleotides not matched to a gene: 7. The germline gives CDR1 KGHSH, CDR2 LQKENI. This CDR3 is built from 16 residues.

The V gene is TRBV5-5, the J gene TRBJ2-1, with D perhaps TRBD1 (6 bases). This CDR3 contains 15 residues. Trimming shortened V by 2 bases and J by 3 bases, and 12 bases separated the two germline ends. Germline values: CDR1 SGHKS, CDR2 YYEKEE (reference sequence). The CDR3: CASSLSDRSYNEQFF. The CDR3 bases are TGTGCCAGCAGCTTATCAGACAGGAGCTACAATGAGCAGTTCTTC.

The V call is TRBV2, the J call TRBJ2-3, with 8 bases matching TRBD2. The ends lost 7 bases at V and 5 bases at J; junction bases unmatched: 8. From germline, CDR1 is SNHLY and CDR2 FYNNEI. The CDR3 consists of 14 residues. CDR3 nucleotides: TGTGCCAGCAACGGACGGGGGGGCCGAGATACGCAGTATTTT. The encoded protein is CASNGRGGRDTQYF.

On this clone: The sample contains more than one DNA sequence encoding this CDR3. V and J are TRBV5-8 and TRBJ2-7; 8 bases agree with TRBD1. J was trimmed by 7 bases and V by 0 bases; bases with no gene match: 12. The CDR3 sequence is 16 residues long. Germline V lookup: CDR1 SGHTS, CDR2 YDEGEE. This CDR3 reads CASSLAFGTGGLEQYF. The CDR3 DNA is TGTGCCAGCAGCTTGGCCTTCGGAACAGGGGGATTAGAGCAGTACTTC.

The chain employs TRBV28 and TRBJ2-1, with D possibly being TRBD1 (5 bases). The CDR3 has 14 amino acids. V gave up 3 bases and J gave up 10 bases, with 16 bases separating them. CDR1 and CDR2 from the germline V gene are MDHEN and SYDVKM. The CDR3 DNA sequence: TGTGCCAGCAGTTTCTACCAGGGCCCAAAGGAGCAGTTCTTC. Protein product: CASSFYQGPKEQFF. The whole variable domain, filled in from reference TRBV28 and TRBJ2-1, reads DVKVTQSSRYLVKRTGEKVFLECVQDMDHENMFWYRQDPGLGLRLIYFSYDVKMKEKGDIPEGYSVSREKKERFSLILESASTNQTSMYLCASSFYQGPKEQFFGPGTRLTVL.

The J gene is TRBJ2-5, the V gene TRBV7-9; D call uncertain. Germline assignment: CDR1 SEHNR and CDR2 FQNEAQ (reference sequence). Trimming pared 5 bases from V and 9 bases from J, leaving 16 bases between. There are 13 residues in the CDR3. CDR3 region: CASSPETPVAQYF. The CDR3, as DNA: TGTGCCAGCAGCCCCGAAACCCCCGTGGCCCAGTACTTC.

The J gene is TRBJ1-2, the V gene TRBV9; 7 nucleotides agree with TRBD1. CDR3 length equals 15 residues. The germline V gene encodes CDR1 SGDLS and CDR2 YYNGEE. Losses at the gene ends were 4 bases for V and 4 bases for J; bases not matched to a gene: 10. This chain's CDR3 is CASSTRQGGAYGYTF. For the CDR3, the DNA is TGTGCCAGCAGCACCCGACAGGGTGGCGCCTATGGCTACACCTTC.

The chain couples TRBV5-8 to TRBJ1-2; tentatively, D is TRBD1 (5 bases). CDR1 and CDR2 (germline): SGHTS, YDEGEE. V was trimmed by 1 base and J by 4 bases, leaving 14 bases between them. CDR3 size: 15 residues. Here the CDR3 DNA reads TGTGCCAGCAGCTTGATGGGGCAGGGACTCTATGGCTACACCTTC. This translates into CASSLMGQGLYGYTF.

Details on this clone: Its ends do not fully match the called genes, so a read error is possible. This chain links TRBV18 with TRBJ2-7, with D perhaps matching TRBD1 or TRBD2 (5 bases each). Looked up from germline, CDR1 is KGHSH and CDR2 is LQKENI. This CDR3 contains 15 residues. This CDR3 is CTSSPSPGAKDEQYF. The CDR3 DNA reads TGTACCAGCTCACCTTCCCCCGGGGCCAAGGACGAGCAGTACTTC.

The rearrangement uses TRBV27 and TRBJ1-5, with TRBD1 identical over 7 bases. The length of the CDR3 is 16 residues. V was pared by 5 bases and J by 3 bases, with 10 bases of the junction left unmatched. CDR1 and CDR2 from the germline V gene are MNHEY and SMNVEV (reference sequence). The CDR3 coding sequence is TGTGCCAGCAGTCCTCAGGACAGGCTTCCCAATCAGCCCCAGCATTTT. This gives the protein CASSPQDRLPNQPQHF.

This clone was seen only once. The gene calls are TRBV28 and TRBJ1-5; 11 bases agree with TRBD1. CDR3 length equals 15 residues. Germline V lookup: CDR1 MDHEN, CDR2 SYDVKM. V lost 4 bases to trimming and J lost 7 bases; unmatched junction nucleotides: 6. The CDR3 protein is CASSWGQGVGQPQHF. DNA of the CDR3: TGTGCCAGCAGTTGGGGACAGGGGGTAGGGCAGCCCCAGCATTTT. Together with reference TRBV28 and TRBJ1-5, the CDR3 gives the full variable domain: DVKVTQSSRYLVKRTGEKVFLECVQDMDHENMFWYRQDPGLGLRLIYFSYDVKMKEKGDIPEGYSVSREKKERFSLILESASTNQTSMYLCASSWGQGVGQPQHFGDGTRLSIL.

This chain joins TRBV19 and TRBJ2-3, with 8 positions matching TRBD1. J gave up 4 bases and V 4 bases, and 7 bases lay outside the gene matches. The length of the CDR3 is 15 residues. Germline V gives CDR1 LNHDA, CDR2 SQIVND (reference sequence). CDR3 sequence: CASSTGGALADTQYF. CDR3 nucleotides: TGTGCCAGTAGTACAGGGGGCGCCCTCGCAGATACGCAGTATTTT.

This chain links TRBV5-6 with TRBJ2-6, with a tentative D call TRBD1 (5 bases). Per germline, CDR1 SGHDT and CDR2 YYEEEE. V gave up 0 bases and J gave up 4 bases, with 11 bases separating them. The CDR3 length is 16 residues. In DNA form, the CDR3 reads TGTGCCAGCAGCTTGGGGGGCCCGCAGGGGGCCAACGTCCTGACTTTC. Its protein is CASSLGGPQGANVLTF.

V usage is TRBV7-9 and J usage is TRBJ1-1, with a weak D call TRBD1 (5 bases). Germline values: CDR1 SEHNR, CDR2 FQNEAQ (reference sequence). V was trimmed by 3 bases and J by 1 base, leaving 9 bases between them. CDR3 length: 14 residues. In DNA, the CDR3 is TGTGCCAGCAGCTTTCCGGGGGGGAACACTGAAGCTTTCTTT. This translates into CASSFPGGNTEAFF.

This clone has just a few counts. The gene calls are TRBV29-1 and TRBJ2-5; D is undetermined. CDR3 length: 12 amino acids. The ends were cut back, 4 bases at V and 4 bases at J, with 10 bases in the middle. Germline-derived CDR1 and CDR2 are SQVTM and ANQGSEA. The CDR3 protein is CSVASRTETQYF. The CDR3 DNA is TGCAGCGTTGCTTCCAGGACAGAGACCCAGTACTTC.

The chain recombines TRBV10-3 with TRBJ2-1; D unresolved. CDR1 ENHRY and CDR2 SYGVKD come from the germline V gene. Trimming shortened V by 4 bases and J by 13 bases, and 11 bases separated the two germline ends. The CDR3 length is 11 residues. The DNA of the CDR3 is TGTGCCATCAGTGGCGGAGCCGCTCAGTTCTTC. It specifies CAISGGAAQFF.

The chain employs TRBV30 and TRBJ2-5; D gene unclear. Germline loops: CDR1 GTSNPN, CDR2 SVGIG (reference sequence). V was cut by 2 bases and J by 2 bases, with 6 bases left in between. The CDR3 has 12 residues. The CDR3 region is CAWSQQQETQYF. DNA for the CDR3: TGTGCCTGGAGTCAACAGCAAGAGACCCAGTACTTC.

This sequence joins TRBV2 and TRBJ2-5; 7 nucleotides match TRBD2. The CDR3 has 15 amino acids. Per the germline V gene, CDR1 is SNHLY and CDR2 is FYNNEI. The trim removed 4 bases at V and 0 bases at J, leaving 5 bases unmatched. CDR3 sequence reads: CASSVGGGHQETQYF. The DNA for the CDR3 is TGTGCCAGCAGTGTGGGGGGGGGACACCAAGAGACCCAGTACTTC.

The chain carries TRBV6-5 and TRBJ1-3; TRBD1 matches 9 bases. CDR3 length: 16 residues. The germline V gene encodes CDR1 MNHEY and CDR2 SVGAGI. V lost 3 bases to trimming and J lost 4 bases; unmatched junction nucleotides: 7. The CDR3 here is CASSYSGTGKGNTIYF. The CDR3 DNA follows: TGTGCCAGCAGTTATTCCGGGACAGGGAAAGGAAACACCATATATTTT.

The chain is built from TRBV5-4 and TRBJ2-4; 7 nucleotides match TRBD1. The CDR3 has 13 residues. Germline CDR1 reads SGHNT; CDR2 reads YYREEE (reference sequence). The junction had 5 bases not matched to a gene; V was cut back by 9 bases and J by 2 bases. The CDR3 coding sequence is TGTGCCACAGGGGACAGCTCCAAAAACATTCAGTACTTC. It is translated as CATGDSSKNIQYF.

This chain uses TRBV21-1 with TRBJ2-1; the table assigns TRBD1, which was not confirmed against the DNA. TRBV21-1 is shown as a pseudogene. The CDR3 extends over 16 amino acids. This CDR3 reads CASSTPGQSTCNEQFF. In DNA form, the CDR3 reads TGTGCCAGCAGCACACCGGGACAGTCAACATGCAATGAGCAGTTCTTC.

This chain uses TRBV10-3 with TRBJ2-3; D may be TRBD2 (6 bases). V lost 4 bases to trimming and J lost 1 base, with 12 bases between them. The CDR3 contains 15 residues. CDR1 is ENHRY, CDR2 SYGVKD, per germline. The CDR3 nucleotides read TGTGCCATCAGTGGGGGGGACCTTCGCACAGATACGCAGTATTTT. Residues: CAISGGDLRTDTQYF.